One TCR beta chain is described in this entry. Followed longitudinally, the Seattle patients had been enrolled during active infection. Trimming at V came to 1 base and at J to 7 bases, leaving 1 base not matched to a gene. Germline loops: CDR1 SGHRS, CDR2 YFSETQ. The CDR3 runs to 12 residues. This entry belongs to a study of blood T cell repertoires in COVID-19. The overall study: Acute-phase and convalescent COVID-19 samples originated in the United States, Italy and Spain. Sources were T cells, B-cell-depleted T cells, or PBMCs; the material itself was cDNA or gDNA.

As handled by the study authors: Amplification of reference gene primers was used by the study to estimate nucleated cell counts. Produced via immunoSEQ multiplex PCR; TCRdb's table is partial and in-frame only. V and J calls and clone size follow that table, whereas D and trimming were derived from the DNA. The sample consists of roughly 230,000 clones, 65% to 90% of them appearing once. The chain combines TRBV5-1 with TRBJ1-2; the match to TRBD1 covers 7 bases. This receptor was obtained from a man aged 50-60 years with COVID-19, enrolled during active disease. Sequenced: peripheral blood. The CDR3 coding sequence is TGCGCCAGCAGCTTGCACAGGGGTGGCTACACCTTC. Amino acids: CASSLHRGGYTF.